Detailed here is one TCR beta chain. Its antigen is not known. Germline CDR1 and CDR2: SEHNR and FQNEAQ (reference sequence). V was clipped by 5 bases and J by 5 bases; unmatched bases: 7. This CDR3 contains 14 residues. TCRdb's table, derived via immunoSEQ multiplex PCR, lists solely in-frame clones and lacks some. This sample has around 90,000 clones, with 90% to 95% found just once. This specimen comes from a study of OX40 agonist ivuxolimab in advanced cancers. The wider study: Among those enrolled, mean age was about 60 years (range about 23 to 79) and 82.7% were male.

General study findings and limits: Partial responders receiving 0.1-3.0 mg/kg showed among the lowest clonal expansion.

This clonotype was obtained from an adult with an advanced solid tumor such as melanoma, head and neck, liver or kidney cancer. The chain employs TRBV7-9 and TRBJ1-1; 8 bases map to TRBD1. Source: CD4+ or CD8+ T cells sorted from blood, taken in a trial of the OX40 agonist ivuxolimab. CDR3 nucleotides: TGTGCCAGCAGCCACAGGGGGAGGGGAACTGAAGCTTTCTTT. Translation: CASSHRGRGTEAFF.